This T cell receptor beta chain was identified in a study of blood T cells in healthy people across ages (dated by TCRdb to between 2014 and 2016). With respect to the entire study: In model experiments, template switching captured about one uniquely barcoded TCR beta cDNA molecule for every two T cells. To avoid experimental bias, donors of different ages were spread randomly across the sequencing lanes. The donors were split into four age groups: young (average about 16 years), middle-aged (roughly 40), aged (over 55) and long-lived (82). Two additional independent replicas of 1 million unique cDNA reads from the same blood draw were analyzed for two donors (one aged 18 to 29 and one aged 80 or older). Using deep sequencing normalized with unique cDNA molecular identifiers, the study measured how TCR beta repertoire diversity changes with age. Beyond this particular receptor, the publication reports: The CMV infection status of donors was not known, potentially confounding age-related changes in expanded clonotypes. Compared with the aged group, more naive CD4+ T cells, fewer expanded clones and increased TCR diversity were shown by the long-lived group, suggesting age selection. Observed TCR beta diversity correlated strongly with the percentage of naive T cells measured by flow cytometry. Total diversity estimates from one million sequenced T cells were considered lower bounds and underestimates. Observed TCR beta diversity per million T cells fell roughly linearly with age, and a significant reduction was already apparent by age about 43. Bulk unsorted PBMC profiling prevented conclusive comparison of naive and antigen-experienced compartments.

Libraries were constructed by 5' RACE. Data came from an Illumina HiSeq 2500. A second PCR of roughly 7 to 12 cycles was run with a J-beta primer mix and a sample-barcoded 5' primer. A unique molecular identifier was introduced onto each TCR beta cDNA molecule by a template-switch 5' adaptor carrying 12 random nucleotides. Each sample yielded at least 2.5 million CDR3-containing paired-end reads. First-strand cDNA synthesis was performed from all RNA using the Mint cDNA synthesis kit, with priming by a TRBC-specific oligonucleotide. Following uracil-DNA glycosylase treatment, all cDNA underwent a first 18-cycle PCR with the universal primers M1SS and BC2_uni_R. The authors processed their data as follows. Normalization of each sample was performed by random selection of 1 million high-quality reads, each carrying a distinct molecular identifier. Instead of being binned into consensus sequences, reads that shared molecular identifiers were thrown out. CDR3 identification, clonotype clustering and error correction used MiTCR with a Q25 quality threshold and the strictest error-elimination algorithm. Lower-bound total TCR beta diversity was estimated with a nonparametric unseen species model using Euler transformation. TCRdb passed the public sequencing reads through fastp at Q25 and MiXCR, retaining productive beta sequences. Rows with one shared CDR3 protein collapse into an entry with the most common genes and DNA. The V and J calls come from TCRdb's annotation, not from the publication. The sample has more than 800,000 distinct CDR3 sequences on record, roughly 45% of them singletons. The biggest ten clones account for approximately 20% of the sample.

This clonotype was counted a few times. It lacks a known antigen. No qualities accompany the bases; no much larger clone lies one base away. Donors were a few dozen systemically healthy Caucasian individuals from Russia aged roughly 6 to 95 years. Each donor gave around 9.8 milliliters of peripheral blood, collected into EDTA-treated Vacutainer tubes. Ficoll-Paque density-gradient centrifugation was used to isolate PBMCs, with at least 7 million per sample. Trizol reagent was used to extract total RNA from PBMCs, with at least 6 micrograms per sample. For every donor, an aliquot of PBMCs went through flow cytometry to measure the percentages of naive CD45RAhigh/CD27high T cells. Trimming costs V 9 bases and J 6 bases, and their ends lie 22 bases apart. CDR3 length: 15 amino acids, cysteine to phenylalanine. The kept DNA is CDR3 alone, 45 bases in frame from the first base. Per the germline V gene, SGDLS is the CDR1 and YYNGEE is the CDR2.

This sequence uses TRBV9 and TRBJ2-1; there is no confident call for the D gene. The receptor's source is a woman aged 60-70 years in good health. The sequencing sample was made of blood. Here the CDR3 is given as CANRRMSERSNEQFF. The nucleotides are TGTGCCAACCGCCGCATGTCGGAGAGGTCCAATGAGCAGTTCTTC.